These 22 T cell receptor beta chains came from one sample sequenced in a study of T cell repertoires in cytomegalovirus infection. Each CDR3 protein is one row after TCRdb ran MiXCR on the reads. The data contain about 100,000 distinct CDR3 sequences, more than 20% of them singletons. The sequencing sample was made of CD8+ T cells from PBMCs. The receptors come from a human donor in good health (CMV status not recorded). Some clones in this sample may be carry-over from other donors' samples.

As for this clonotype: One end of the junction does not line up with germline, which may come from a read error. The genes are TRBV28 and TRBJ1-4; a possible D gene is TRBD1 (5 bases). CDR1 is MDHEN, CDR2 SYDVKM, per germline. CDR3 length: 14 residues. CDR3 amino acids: CASGLVPGYEKLFF. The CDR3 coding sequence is TGTGCCAGCGGTTTAGTGCCAGGGTATGAAAAACTGTTTTTT.

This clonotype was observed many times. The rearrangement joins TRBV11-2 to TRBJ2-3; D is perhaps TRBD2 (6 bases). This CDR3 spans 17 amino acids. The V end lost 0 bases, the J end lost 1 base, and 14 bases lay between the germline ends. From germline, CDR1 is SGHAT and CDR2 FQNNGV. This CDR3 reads CASSLEWGTSGTDTQYF. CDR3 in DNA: TGTGCCAGCAGCTTAGAATGGGGGACTTCTGGCACAGATACGCAGTATTTT.

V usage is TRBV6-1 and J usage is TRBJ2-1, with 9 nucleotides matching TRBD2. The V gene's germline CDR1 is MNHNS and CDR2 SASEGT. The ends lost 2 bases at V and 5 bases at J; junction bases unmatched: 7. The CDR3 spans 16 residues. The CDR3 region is CASSERISGGNNEQFF. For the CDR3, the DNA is TGTGCCAGCAGTGAAAGGATTAGCGGGGGTAACAATGAGCAGTTCTTC.

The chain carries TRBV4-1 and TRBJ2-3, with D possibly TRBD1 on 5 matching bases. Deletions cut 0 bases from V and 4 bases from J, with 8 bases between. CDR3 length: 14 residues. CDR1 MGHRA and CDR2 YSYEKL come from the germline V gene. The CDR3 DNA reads TGCGCCAGCAGCCAAGAACAAGGGGCAGATACGCAGTATTTT. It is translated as CASSQEQGADTQYF.

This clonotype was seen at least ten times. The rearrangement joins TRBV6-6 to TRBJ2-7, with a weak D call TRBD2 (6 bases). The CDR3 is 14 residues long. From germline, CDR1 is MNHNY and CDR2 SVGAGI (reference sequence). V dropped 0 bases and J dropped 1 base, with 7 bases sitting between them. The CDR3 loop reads CASSYSGGSYEQYF. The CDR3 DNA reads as TGTGCCAGCAGTTACTCGGGAGGTTCCTACGAGCAGTACTTC.

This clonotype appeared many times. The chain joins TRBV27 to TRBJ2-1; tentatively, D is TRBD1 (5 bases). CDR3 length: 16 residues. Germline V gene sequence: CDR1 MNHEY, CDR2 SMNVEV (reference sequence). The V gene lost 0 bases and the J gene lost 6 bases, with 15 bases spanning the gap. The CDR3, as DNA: TGTGCCAGCAGTTTATCCCCGACAGCCAATTCCAATGAGCAGTTCTTC. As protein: CASSLSPTANSNEQFF.

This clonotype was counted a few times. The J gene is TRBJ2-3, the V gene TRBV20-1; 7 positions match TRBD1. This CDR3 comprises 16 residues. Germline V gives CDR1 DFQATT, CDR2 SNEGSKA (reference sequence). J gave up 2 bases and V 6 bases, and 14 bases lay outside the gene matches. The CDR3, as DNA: TGCAGTGCCCGCCCAGAGGACAGGCGTCCCACAGATACGCAGTATTTT. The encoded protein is CSARPEDRRPTDTQYF.

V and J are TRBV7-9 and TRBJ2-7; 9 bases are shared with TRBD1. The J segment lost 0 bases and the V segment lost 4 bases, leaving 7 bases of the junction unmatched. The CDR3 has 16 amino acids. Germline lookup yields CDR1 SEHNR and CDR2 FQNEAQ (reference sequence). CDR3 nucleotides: TGTGCCAGCAGCTCGGACAGGGGCTTCAGCTCCTACGAGCAGTACTTC. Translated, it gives CASSSDRGFSSYEQYF.

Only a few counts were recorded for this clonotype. CDR3 amino acids: CASSSGAFKQIGYTF. DNA of the CDR3: TGTGCCAGCAGCTCCGGGGCCTTCAAGCAAATTGGCTACACCTTC. The chain joins TRBV7-9 to TRBJ1-2; possible D gene TRBD1, 5 bases. The V end was cut by 4 bases, the J end by 7 bases, with 19 bases between. CDR1 SEHNR and CDR2 FQNEAQ come from the germline V gene (reference sequence). This CDR3 spans 15 amino acids. The entire variable domain, with the rest obtained from reference TRBV7-9 and TRBJ1-2, is as follows: DTGVSQNPRHKITKRGQNVTFRCDPISEHNRLYWYRQTLGQGPEFLTYFQNEAQLEKSRLLSDRFSAERPKGSFSTLEIQRTEQGDSAMYLCASSSGAFKQIGYTFGSGTRLTVV.

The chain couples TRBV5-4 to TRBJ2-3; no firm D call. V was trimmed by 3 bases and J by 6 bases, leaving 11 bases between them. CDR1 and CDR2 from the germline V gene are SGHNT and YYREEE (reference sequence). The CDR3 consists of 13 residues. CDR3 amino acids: CASSWPPADTQYF. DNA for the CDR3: TGTGCCAGCAGCTGGCCCCCGGCGGATACGCAGTATTTT.

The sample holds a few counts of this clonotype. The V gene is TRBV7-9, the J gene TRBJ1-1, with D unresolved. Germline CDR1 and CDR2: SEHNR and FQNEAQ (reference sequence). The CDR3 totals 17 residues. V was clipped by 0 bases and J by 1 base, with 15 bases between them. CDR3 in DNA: TGTGCCAGCAGCTTAGCAATTCGGACGGAAGAGAACACTGAAGCTTTCTTT. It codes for CASSLAIRTEENTEAFF.

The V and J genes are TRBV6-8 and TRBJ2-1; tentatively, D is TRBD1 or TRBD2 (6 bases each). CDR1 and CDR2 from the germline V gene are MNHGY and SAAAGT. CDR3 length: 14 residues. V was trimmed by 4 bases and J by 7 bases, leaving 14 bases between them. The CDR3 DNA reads TGTGCCAGCAGTTTCGAGGGGGAGGATAATGAGCAGTTCTTC. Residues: CASSFEGEDNEQFF.

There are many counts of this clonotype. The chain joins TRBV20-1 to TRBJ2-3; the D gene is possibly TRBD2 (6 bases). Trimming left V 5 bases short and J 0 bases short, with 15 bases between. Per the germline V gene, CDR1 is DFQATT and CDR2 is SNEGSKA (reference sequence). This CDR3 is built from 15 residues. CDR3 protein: CSASGVPESTDTQYF. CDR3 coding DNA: TGCAGTGCTTCGGGGGTCCCGGAGAGCACAGATACGCAGTATTTT.

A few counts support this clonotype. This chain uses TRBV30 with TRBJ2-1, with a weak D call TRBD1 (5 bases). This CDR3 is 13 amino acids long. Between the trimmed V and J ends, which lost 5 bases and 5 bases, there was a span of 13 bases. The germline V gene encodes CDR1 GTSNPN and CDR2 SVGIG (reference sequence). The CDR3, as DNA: TGTGCCTGGCATGACAGTTACGACAATGAGCAGTTCTTC. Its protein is CAWHDSYDNEQFF.

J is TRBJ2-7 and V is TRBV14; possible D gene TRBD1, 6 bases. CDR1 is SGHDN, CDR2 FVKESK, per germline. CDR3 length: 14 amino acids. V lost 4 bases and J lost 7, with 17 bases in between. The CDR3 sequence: CASSPGTGSREQYF. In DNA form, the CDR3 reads TGTGCCAGCAGCCCCGGAACAGGGTCACGGGAGCAGTACTTC. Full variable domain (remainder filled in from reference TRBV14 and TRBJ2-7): EAGVTQFPSHSVIEKGQTVTLRCDPISGHDNLYWYRRVMGKEIKFLLHFVKESKQDESGMPNNRFLAERTGGTYSTLKVQPAELEDSGVYFCASSPGTGSREQYFGPGTRLTVT.

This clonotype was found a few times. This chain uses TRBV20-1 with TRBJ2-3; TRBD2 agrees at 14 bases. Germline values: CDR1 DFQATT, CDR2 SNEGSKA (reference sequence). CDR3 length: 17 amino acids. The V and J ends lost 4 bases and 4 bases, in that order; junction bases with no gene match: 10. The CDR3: CSANLIGTSGSSDTQYF. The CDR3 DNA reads TGCAGTGCTAACCTCATCGGGACTAGCGGGAGCTCAGATACGCAGTATTTT.

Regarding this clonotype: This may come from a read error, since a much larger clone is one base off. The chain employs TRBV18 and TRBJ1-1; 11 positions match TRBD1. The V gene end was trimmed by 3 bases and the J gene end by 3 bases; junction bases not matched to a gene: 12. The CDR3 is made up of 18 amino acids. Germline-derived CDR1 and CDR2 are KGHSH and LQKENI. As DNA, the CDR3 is TGTGCCAGCTCACCCCGCCGGGGACAGGGGGTCCGGGACACTGAAGCTTTCTTT. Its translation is CASSPRRGQGVRDTEAFF.

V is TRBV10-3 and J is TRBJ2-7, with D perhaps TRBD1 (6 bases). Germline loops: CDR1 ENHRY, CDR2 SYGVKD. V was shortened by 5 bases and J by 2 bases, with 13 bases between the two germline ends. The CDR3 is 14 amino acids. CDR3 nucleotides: TGTGCCATCAGTCCGGGACAAGTTACCTACGAGCAGTACTTC. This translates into CAISPGQVTYEQYF.

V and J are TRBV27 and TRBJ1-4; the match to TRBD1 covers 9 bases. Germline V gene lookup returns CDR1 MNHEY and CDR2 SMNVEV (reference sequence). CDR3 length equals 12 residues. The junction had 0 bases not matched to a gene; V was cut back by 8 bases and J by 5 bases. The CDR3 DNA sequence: TGTGCCAGCGGGACAGGGAATGAAAAACTGTTTTTT. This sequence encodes CASGTGNEKLFF.

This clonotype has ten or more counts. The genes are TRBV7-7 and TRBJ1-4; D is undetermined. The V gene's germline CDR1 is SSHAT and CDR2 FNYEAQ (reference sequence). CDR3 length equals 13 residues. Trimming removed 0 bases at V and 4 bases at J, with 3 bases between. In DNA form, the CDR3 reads TGTGCCAGCAGCTTAGCCCTTAATGAAAAACTGTTTTTT. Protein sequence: CASSLALNEKLFF.

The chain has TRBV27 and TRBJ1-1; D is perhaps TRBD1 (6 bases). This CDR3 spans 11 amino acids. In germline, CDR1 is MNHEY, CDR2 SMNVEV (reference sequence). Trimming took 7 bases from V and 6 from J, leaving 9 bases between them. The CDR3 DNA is TGTGCCAGCATCAGGGGAGCTGAAGCTTTCTTT. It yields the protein CASIRGAEAFF.

CDR3 DNA: TGTGCCAGCAGCTTAGCCGGGGGGGACTCCTACGAGCAGTACTTC. Encoded protein: CASSLAGGDSYEQYF. The chain couples TRBV7-2 to TRBJ2-7; 8 bases line up with TRBD2. Trimming cost V 0 bases and J 0 bases; bases outside gene matches: 1. The CDR3 has 15 residues. The germline V gene encodes CDR1 SGHTA and CDR2 FQGNSA.